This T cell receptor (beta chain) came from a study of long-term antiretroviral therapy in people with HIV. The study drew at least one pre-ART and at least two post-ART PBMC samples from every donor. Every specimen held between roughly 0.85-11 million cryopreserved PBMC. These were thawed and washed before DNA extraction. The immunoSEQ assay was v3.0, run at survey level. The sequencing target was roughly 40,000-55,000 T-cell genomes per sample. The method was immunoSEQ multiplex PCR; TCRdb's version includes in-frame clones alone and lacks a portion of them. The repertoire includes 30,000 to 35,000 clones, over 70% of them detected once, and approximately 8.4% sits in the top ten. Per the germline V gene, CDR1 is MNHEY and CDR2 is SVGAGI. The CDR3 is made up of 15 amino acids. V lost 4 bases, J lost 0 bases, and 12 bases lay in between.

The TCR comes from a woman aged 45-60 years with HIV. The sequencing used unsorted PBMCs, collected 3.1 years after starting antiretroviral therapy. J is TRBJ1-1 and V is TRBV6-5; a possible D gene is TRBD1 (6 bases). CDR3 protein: CASSFTGIMNTEAFF. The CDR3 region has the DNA TGTGCCAGCAGTTTCACAGGGATTATGAACACTGAAGCTTTCTTT.